One sample yielded the 12 T cell receptor beta chains listed below, sequenced in a study of CD8 T cells in ankylosing spondylitis. Study outcomes and limitations: It appeared that ankylosing spondylitis blood was characterized by a TCR beta motif of fewer than ten highly homologous variants.

These receptors have no known antigen. TCRdb ran MiXCR on the 5' RACE reads and lists one entry per CDR3 protein. This sample has about 700,000 distinct CDR3 sequences, with over 15% found just once. The sequenced material came from blood, either unsorted or a sorted T cell fraction (not recorded which). Receptor source: a male donor with ankylosing spondylitis.

The V call is TRBV20-1, the J call TRBJ2-4, with D possibly TRBD1 on 5 matching bases. Germline V gene lookup returns CDR1 DFQATT and CDR2 SNEGSKA (reference sequence). The CDR3 is 15 amino acids. Trimming removed 3 bases from V and 8 bases from J, with 20 bases in between. The CDR3 nucleotides are TGCAGTGCTAGCCCTCCCGACAGTAGTGAAGACATTCAGTACTTC. Protein sequence: CSASPPDSSEDIQYF.

The rearrangement uses TRBV7-2 and TRBJ2-4, with TRBD2 matching over 8 bases. This CDR3 spans 15 amino acids. Germline V lookup: CDR1 SGHTA, CDR2 FQGNSA. Trimming removed 1 base from V and 9 bases from J; junction bases left unmatched: 8. CDR3 nucleotides: TGTGCCAGCAGCTTAGGGCGGGGGGATTCCGGCATTCAGTACTTC. Amino acids: CASSLGRGDSGIQYF.

The V and J genes are TRBV27 and TRBJ1-6; weak D call: TRBD1 (5 bases). The CDR3 is 14 residues long. Germline V gene sequence: CDR1 MNHEY, CDR2 SMNVEV (reference sequence). V lost 6 bases to trimming and J lost 7 bases, with 13 bases between them. DNA for the CDR3: TGTGCCAGCAGGAAAGGGGTTGCGAATTCACCCCTCCACTTT. This encodes CASRKGVANSPLHF.

V is TRBV9 and J is TRBJ2-5; TRBD2 aligns across 7 bases. The CDR3 spans 14 residues. Losses at the gene ends were 6 bases for V and 2 bases for J; bases not matched to a gene: 7. Germline CDR1 SGDLS, CDR2 YYNGEE. CDR3: CASNPAGNQETQYF. CDR3 DNA sequence: TGTGCCAGCAACCCAGCGGGGAATCAAGAGACCCAGTACTTC.

CDR3 residues: CAISEPGVAEYEQYF. The DNA for the CDR3 is TGTGCCATCAGTGAGCCTGGTGTGGCTGAGTACGAGCAGTACTTC. The V and J genes are TRBV10-3 and TRBJ2-7; D uncertain. CDR1 and CDR2 (germline): ENHRY, SYGVKD. This CDR3 has 15 amino acids. V shed 2 bases and J shed 4 bases, with 15 bases lying between them.

The table lists this clonotype with a few counts. The chain recombines TRBV28 with TRBJ2-7; D uncertain. Germline CDR1 MDHEN, CDR2 SYDVKM. CDR3 length: 15 amino acids. V lost 6 bases and J 1 base, leaving 16 bases between the germline ends. In DNA, the CDR3 is TGTGCCAGCAGCCTGGCAACATTTGGGTCCTACGAGCAGTACTTC. This sequence encodes CASSLATFGSYEQYF.

This clonotype occurred a few times. The chain uses TRBV20-1 and TRBJ2-7; D gene uncertain. Deletions cut 1 base from V and 4 bases from J, with 23 bases between. The length of the CDR3 is 17 residues. The germline CDR1 and CDR2 sequences are DFQATT and SNEGSKA (reference sequence). The CDR3 DNA follows: TGCAGTGCTAGAGGGACCCGGGCCCCGGCCCAACCTTACGAGCAGTACTTC. Amino acid sequence: CSARGTRAPAQPYEQYF.

This clonotype was counted ten times or more. The chain couples TRBV5-6 to TRBJ1-2; D is uncertain. The CDR3 totals 12 residues. V gave up 0 bases and J gave up 4 bases, with 4 bases separating them. Germline assignment: CDR1 SGHDT and CDR2 YYEEEE. The CDR3 sequence is CASSLALYGYTF. In DNA form, the CDR3 reads TGTGCCAGCAGCTTGGCCCTCTATGGCTACACCTTC.

The chain uses TRBV12-3 or TRBV12-4 and TRBJ2-5, with 8 nucleotides matching TRBD1. CDR3 size: 15 residues. J gave up 4 bases and V 8 bases, and 12 bases lay outside the gene matches. The CDR3 sequence is CASRRGRGQVETQYF. For the CDR3, the DNA is TGTGCCAGCCGTCGGGGCAGGGGGCAGGTAGAGACCCAGTACTTC.

The rearrangement uses TRBV3-1 and TRBJ2-7; D is unclear. V lost 1 base to trimming and J lost 1 base, with 11 bases between them. The V gene's germline CDR1 is LGHDT and CDR2 YNNKEL (reference sequence). The CDR3 is 15 residues long. This CDR3 is CASSQALRHSYEQYF. DNA for the CDR3: TGTGCCAGCAGCCAAGCCCTCAGACATTCCTACGAGCAGTACTTC.

This clonotype occurred a few times. The chain is built from TRBV2 and TRBJ2-2, with 8 bases matching TRBD1. J lost 7 bases, V lost 10 bases, and 8 bases had no gene match. The CDR3 loop spans 13 amino acids. Germline CDR1 is SNHLY and CDR2 is FYNNEI. The chain's CDR3 is CATHRGESGELFF. DNA for the CDR3: TGTGCCACCCACAGGGGGGAAAGCGGGGAGCTGTTTTTT.

This clonotype was seen only a few times. This rearrangement joins TRBV29-1 to TRBJ2-1; 7 bases align to TRBD2. Unmatched junction bases numbered 8, after V lost 7 bases and J lost 5 bases. Per the germline V gene, CDR1 is SQVTM and CDR2 is ANQGSEA. This CDR3 spans 13 amino acids. CDR3 in DNA: TGCAGCGCCGCCGGGCTAGCGGACAATGAGCAGTTCTTC. Protein product: CSAAGLADNEQFF.